Below, 25 T cell receptor beta chains from the same sample are listed, as sequenced in a study of blood T cell repertoires in COVID-19. Assay: immunoSEQ multiplex PCR; the TCRdb copy retains only in-frame clones and omits some. The sample records tens of thousands of clones, 70% to 90% being singletons. The sequenced sample was peripheral blood. The receptor set was obtained from a middle-aged man with acute or convalescent COVID-19.

The chain joins TRBV4-1 to TRBJ2-7; TRBD2 matches at 10 bases. V lost 0 bases and J lost 3; bases outside the gene matches: 14. This CDR3 has 19 residues. The germline CDR1 and CDR2 sequences are MGHRA and YSYEKL. The CDR3 region has the DNA TGCGCCAGCAGCCAAGAAGGTTGGATGGTTAGCGGGAGGAACTACGAGCAGTACTTC. Amino acid sequence: CASSQEGWMVSGRNYEQYF.

The DNA for the CDR3 is TGTGCCAGCAGTTCGACAGGGATCTCCTACGAGCAGTACTTC. Residues: CASSSTGISYEQYF. The chain employs TRBV6-5 and TRBJ2-7, with 7 nucleotides matching TRBD1. The CDR3 consists of 14 residues. V was clipped by 4 bases and J by 0 bases; unmatched bases: 3. In germline, CDR1 is MNHEY, CDR2 SVGAGI.

This rearrangement joins TRBV5-1 to TRBJ2-5; D is possibly TRBD2 (6 bases). V was trimmed by 0 bases and J by 4 bases, leaving 7 bases between them. The CDR3 extends over 13 amino acids. CDR1 and CDR2 from the germline V gene are SGHRS and YFSETQ. This CDR3 reads CASSLGAGETQYF. The CDR3 nucleotides read TGCGCCAGCAGCTTGGGAGCGGGAGAGACCCAGTACTTC.

The gene calls are TRBV12-3 or TRBV12-4 and TRBJ2-2; maybe TRBD2 (6 bases). V was pared by 6 bases and J by 4 bases, with 9 bases between. The CDR3 has 13 residues. This chain's CDR3 is CASSGGVTGELFF. The CDR3 region has the DNA TGTGCCAGCAGCGGAGGGGTCACCGGGGAGCTGTTTTTT.

The rearrangement links TRBV27 to TRBJ2-6; unclear D gene. This CDR3 has 14 residues. V dropped 6 bases and J dropped 0 bases, with 6 bases sitting between them. CDR1 and CDR2 (germline): MNHEY, SMNVEV (reference sequence). The CDR3 sequence is CASRYISGANVLTF. The CDR3 nucleotides read TGTGCCAGCAGATATATCTCTGGGGCCAACGTCCTGACTTTC. The complete variable domain, with remaining parts taken from reference TRBV27 and TRBJ2-6, reads EAQVTQNPRYLITVTGKKLTVTCSQNMNHEYMSWYRQDPGLGLRQIYYSMNVEVTDKGDVPEGYKVSRKEKRNFPLILESPSPNQTSLYFCASRYISGANVLTFGAGSRLTVL.

The chain joins TRBV24-1 to TRBJ1-1; possibly TRBD1 for D (6 bases). The V end was cut by 5 bases, the J end by 11 bases, with 14 bases between. The CDR3 totals 12 residues. Germline CDR1 and CDR2: KGHDR and SFDVKD. CDR3 loop: CATSGYTGTAFF. CDR3 sequence (DNA): TGTGCCACCAGTGGTTACACAGGGACGGCTTTCTTT.

The chain carries TRBV6-5 and TRBJ1-4, with TRBD1 identical over 7 bases. With V trimmed by 0 bases and J by 7 bases, 5 bases remained unmatched. Germline assignment: CDR1 MNHEY and CDR2 SVGAGI. This CDR3 is 15 amino acids long. CDR3 DNA: TGTGCCAGCAGTTACTCGTACAGGGGAGCTGAAAAACTGTTTTTT. Translated, it gives CASSYSYRGAEKLFF.

This sequence joins TRBV28 and TRBJ2-3; 9 bases agree with TRBD2. CDR3 length: 15 amino acids. V lost 8 bases, J lost 2 bases, and 8 bases stayed unmatched. Germline assignment: CDR1 MDHEN and CDR2 SYDVKM. CDR3 in amino acids: CASVGGRANTDTQYF. CDR3 sequence (DNA): TGTGCCAGCGTAGGCGGGAGGGCCAACACAGATACGCAGTATTTT.

This chain connects TRBV6-5 to TRBJ2-7; 9 bases line up with TRBD1. The CDR3 runs 14 residues. Losses at the gene ends were 8 bases for V and 5 bases for J; bases not matched to a gene: 10. The germline gives CDR1 MNHEY, CDR2 SVGAGI. DNA for the CDR3: TGTGCCAGCTGGGAGGGGGACAGGGTCGACGAGCAGTACTTC. As protein: CASWEGDRVDEQYF.

V gene TRBV28 combines with J gene TRBJ2-7; D is possibly TRBD2 (6 bases). CDR3 length: 13 amino acids. V dropped 5 bases and J dropped 3 bases, with 11 bases sitting between them. Looked up from germline, CDR1 is MDHEN and CDR2 is SYDVKM. In DNA, the CDR3 is TGTGCCAGCAGTGCCCGGGGGAGCTACGAGCAGTACTTC. Protein product: CASSARGSYEQYF.

The rearrangement links TRBV7-9 to TRBJ2-7, with TRBD2 matching 8 bases. The germline V gene encodes CDR1 SEHNR and CDR2 FQNEAQ (reference sequence). This CDR3 has 14 residues. V was pared by 5 bases and J by 5 bases, with 8 bases of the junction left unmatched. CDR3 in amino acids: CASSPPGLVNEQYF. As DNA, the CDR3 is TGTGCCAGCAGCCCCCCGGGACTAGTAAACGAGCAGTACTTC.

The V call is TRBV14, the J call TRBJ2-1, with D perhaps matching TRBD1 (6 bases). Between the trimmed V and J ends, which lost 1 base and 3 bases, there was a span of 10 bases. The germline V gene encodes CDR1 SGHDN and CDR2 FVKESK. This CDR3 spans 15 amino acids. Written as DNA, the CDR3 is TGTGCCAGCAGCCAAGTTGTAGGGGGCTACAATGAGCAGTTCTTC. Protein: CASSQVVGGYNEQFF.

The chain is built from TRBV7-9 and TRBJ2-7, with TRBD1 matching 10 bases. This CDR3 region has 14 residues. The V and J ends lost 3 bases and 7 bases, in that order; junction bases with no gene match: 6. The V gene's germline CDR1 is SEHNR and CDR2 FQNEAQ (reference sequence). The CDR3 reads CASSFDRGQGEQYF. CDR3 DNA: TGTGCCAGCAGCTTCGACAGGGGGCAGGGGGAGCAGTACTTC. The complete variable domain, with remaining parts taken from reference TRBV7-9 and TRBJ2-7, reads DTGVSQNPRHKITKRGQNVTFRCDPISEHNRLYWYRQTLGQGPEFLTYFQNEAQLEKSRLLSDRFSAERPKGSFSTLEIQRTEQGDSAMYLCASSFDRGQGEQYFGPGTRLTVT.

The chain has TRBV4-2 and TRBJ1-1; 11 bases fit TRBD1. CDR1 LGHNA and CDR2 YNFKEQ come from the germline V gene. The CDR3 consists of 15 residues. After removal of 1 base from V and 7 bases from J, the junction contained 5 bases not matched to a gene. The CDR3 sequence: CASSQVGQGAGEAFF. Written as DNA, the CDR3 is TGTGCCAGCAGCCAAGTCGGACAGGGGGCGGGTGAAGCTTTCTTT.

The genes are TRBV19 and TRBJ2-7, with 7 nucleotides matching TRBD2. The germline V gene encodes CDR1 LNHDA and CDR2 SQIVND (reference sequence). The CDR3 is 14 amino acids. With V trimmed by 5 bases and J by 1 base, 5 bases remained unmatched. Written as DNA, the CDR3 is TGTGCCAGTAGTCGCGGCGGGGGATCCTACGAGCAGTACTTC. It codes for CASSRGGGSYEQYF.

Only one count was recorded for this clone. V is TRBV5-1 and J is TRBJ2-5; TRBD2 agrees at 8 bases. CDR1 is SGHRS and CDR2 is YFSETQ in the germline V gene. Trimming at V came to 3 bases and at J to 3 bases, leaving 4 bases not matched to a gene. The CDR3 sequence is 14 residues long. CDR3 amino acids: CASSWAGGKETQYF. CDR3 nucleotide sequence: TGCGCCAGCAGCTGGGCGGGGGGCAAAGAGACCCAGTACTTC. Full variable domain (missing parts from reference TRBV5-1 and TRBJ2-5): KAGVTQTPRYLIKTRGQQVTLSCSPISGHRSVSWYQQTPGQGLQFLFEYFSETQRNKGNFPGRFSGRQFSNSRSEMNVSTLELGDSALYLCASSWAGGKETQYFGPGTRLLVL.

V is TRBV7-9 and J is TRBJ1-1, with D perhaps matching TRBD1 (5 bases). The germline gives CDR1 SEHNR, CDR2 FQNEAQ (reference sequence). The CDR3 consists of 16 residues. Between the trimmed V and J ends, which lost 3 bases and 1 base, there was a span of 15 bases. The CDR3 is CASSFPEGLTNTEAFF. DNA of the CDR3: TGTGCCAGCAGCTTCCCCGAGGGACTCACGAACACTGAAGCTTTCTTT.

This chain joins TRBV19 and TRBJ2-2, with D possibly TRBD1 on 6 matching bases. The CDR3 sequence is 14 residues long. The germline CDR1 and CDR2 sequences are LNHDA and SQIVND (reference sequence). V was trimmed by 1 base and J by 4 bases, leaving 7 bases between them. CDR3 region: CASSIGGGTGELFF. DNA for the CDR3: TGTGCCAGTAGTATAGGAGGGGGCACCGGGGAGCTGTTTTTT.

The V and J genes are TRBV4-1 and TRBJ2-7, with D possibly being TRBD1 (6 bases). CDR1 and CDR2 from the germline V gene are MGHRA and YSYEKL. V gave up 1 base and J gave up 0 bases, with 16 bases separating them. The CDR3 has 17 amino acids. The CDR3 loop reads CASSQVIPQGRSYEQYF. In DNA form, the CDR3 reads TGCGCCAGCAGCCAAGTAATTCCCCAGGGGCGCTCCTACGAGCAGTACTTC.

The gene calls are TRBV11-3 and TRBJ1-1, with D perhaps matching TRBD1 (5 bases). Germline values: CDR1 SGHNT, CDR2 YENEEA. Trimming removed 2 bases at V and 10 bases at J, with 11 bases between. The CDR3 has 12 amino acids. Written as DNA, the CDR3 is TGTGCCAGCAGCTTACGGCCAGGGCTAGCTTTCTTT. Protein sequence: CASSLRPGLAFF. Looking up the rest from reference TRBV11-3 and TRBJ1-1 gives the full variable domain: EAGVVQSPRYKIIEKKQPVAFWCNPISGHNTLYWYLQNLGQGPELLIRYENEEAVDDSQLPKDRFSAERLKGVDSTLKIQPAELGDSAVYLCASSLRPGLAFFGQGTRLTVV.

The chain links TRBV27 to TRBJ2-5; TRBD2 matches at 7 bases. J was trimmed by 5 bases and V by 0 bases; bases with no gene match: 6. The CDR3 totals 15 residues. The germline CDR1 and CDR2 sequences are MNHEY and SMNVEV (reference sequence). The CDR3, as DNA: TGTGCCAGCAGTTTATCGCGACTAGCCCAGGAGACCCAGTACTTC. It codes for CASSLSRLAQETQYF.

This clone turned up a few times. The chain is built from TRBV5-1 and TRBJ1-2, with D perhaps matching TRBD1 (5 bases). CDR3 length: 15 amino acids. The V gene lost 2 bases and the J gene lost 5 bases, with 16 bases spanning the gap. Per the germline V gene, CDR1 is SGHRS and CDR2 is YFSETQ. The CDR3 sequence is CASSLTGPKGYGYTF. Here the CDR3 DNA reads TGCGCCAGCAGCTTAACAGGCCCGAAAGGGTATGGCTACACCTTC.

This chain joins TRBV2 and TRBJ1-5, with D possibly matching TRBD1 (5 bases). V was clipped by 3 bases and J by 12 bases, with 21 bases between them. This CDR3 comprises 15 residues. Germline V CDR1 and CDR2: SNHLY, FYNNEI. CDR3 bases: TGTGCCAGCAGTGATTCGATTGTCGGGGGTAGGTTCCAGCATTTT. It encodes CASSDSIVGGRFQHF.

V and J are TRBV19 and TRBJ2-2, with a possible D match to TRBD1 (6 bases). The V end lost 1 base, the J end lost 5 bases, and 8 bases lay between the germline ends. Per germline, CDR1 LNHDA and CDR2 SQIVND (reference sequence). The CDR3 has 14 amino acids. The CDR3 protein is CASSIVRGTGELFF. CDR3 sequence (DNA): TGTGCCAGTAGTATAGTAAGGGGGACCGGGGAGCTGTTTTTT.

This chain uses TRBV9 with TRBJ2-7, with D possibly matching TRBD1 (5 bases). The CDR3 has 14 residues. V gave up 0 bases and J gave up 6 bases, with 13 bases separating them. Germline CDR1 SGDLS, CDR2 YYNGEE. The CDR3 loop is CASSVGGGVSEQYF. The CDR3 coding sequence is TGTGCCAGCAGCGTAGGGGGCGGTGTCTCCGAGCAGTACTTC.